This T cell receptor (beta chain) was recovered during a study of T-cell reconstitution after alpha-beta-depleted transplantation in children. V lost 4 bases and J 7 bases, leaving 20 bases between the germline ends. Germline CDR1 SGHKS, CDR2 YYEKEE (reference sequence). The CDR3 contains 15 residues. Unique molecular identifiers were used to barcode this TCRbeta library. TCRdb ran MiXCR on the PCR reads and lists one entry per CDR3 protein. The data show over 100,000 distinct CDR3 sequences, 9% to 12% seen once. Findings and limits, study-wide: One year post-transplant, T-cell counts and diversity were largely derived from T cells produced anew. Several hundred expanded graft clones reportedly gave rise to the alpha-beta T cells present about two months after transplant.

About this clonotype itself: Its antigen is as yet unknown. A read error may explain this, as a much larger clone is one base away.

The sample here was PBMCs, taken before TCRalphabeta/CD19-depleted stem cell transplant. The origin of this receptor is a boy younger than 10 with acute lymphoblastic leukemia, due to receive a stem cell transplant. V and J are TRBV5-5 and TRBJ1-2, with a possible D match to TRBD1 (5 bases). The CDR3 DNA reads TGTGCCAGCAGCCTCCTGGGACTCCAAGGGAGTGGCTACACCTTC. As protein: CASSLLGLQGSGYTF.